Following are 7 T cell receptor beta chains from one sample sequenced in a study of cytomegalovirus exposure and HLA in healthy donors. The PCR was carried out with 60 Vbeta primers and 13 Jbeta primers. TCRdb's table, derived via immunoSEQ multiplex PCR, lists solely in-frame clones and lacks some. This table holds approximately 120,000 clones. Input material: PBMCs. All receptors derive from a man aged 25 to 45 in good health and CMV-seronegative.

The chain has TRBV5-8 and TRBJ2-5; D might be TRBD2 (5 bases). V lost 2 bases and J lost 5, with 10 bases in between. The CDR3 loop spans 13 amino acids. Germline lookup yields CDR1 SGHTS and CDR2 YDEGEE. The CDR3 DNA follows: TGTGCCAGCAGCTTACGGCGAGGGGAGACCCAGTACTTC. It codes for CASSLRRGETQYF. Drawing the rest from reference TRBV5-8 and TRBJ2-5, the complete variable domain is EAGVTQSPTHLIKTRGQQATLRCSPISGHTSVYWYQQALGLGLQFLLWYDEGEERNRGNFPPRFSGRQFPNYSSELNVNALELEDSALYLCASSLRRGETQYFGPGTRLLVL.

This rearrangement joins TRBV30 to TRBJ1-2, with no clear D. Trimming stripped 0 bases from V and 7 bases from J, with 12 bases between. CDR1 is GTSNPN, CDR2 SVGIG, per germline (reference sequence). This CDR3 spans 13 amino acids. CDR3 nucleotides: TGTGCCTGGAGTGTTGAGGGATGGCGTGGCTACACCTTC. This encodes CAWSVEGWRGYTF.

Comments on this clone: An end of the junction does not agree with germline; a read error may underlie this. The rearrangement joins TRBV2 to TRBJ1-2, with TRBD1 matching over 10 bases. Germline lookup yields CDR1 SNHLY and CDR2 FYNNEI. The CDR3 is 16 residues long. The CDR3 nucleotides are TGTGCCAGCAGCGAAGGACAGGGGGTTACCGGGGGTGGCTACACCTTC. It translates to CASSEGQGVTGGGYTF.

The rearrangement uses TRBV19 and TRBJ2-2; 12 bases line up with TRBD2. The CDR3 is 17 residues long. Losses at the gene ends were 7 bases for V and 5 bases for J; bases not matched to a gene: 11. Germline CDR1 is LNHDA and CDR2 is SQIVND (reference sequence). The CDR3 sequence: CASTPVRTSGTTGELFF. CDR3 bases: TGTGCCAGTACCCCCGTTAGGACTAGCGGGACGACCGGGGAGCTGTTTTTT.

This chain connects TRBV5-1 to TRBJ2-3; TRBD2 matches 10 bases. Germline V gene lookup returns CDR1 SGHRS and CDR2 YFSETQ. This CDR3 has 17 residues. V shed 0 bases and J 1 base; nucleotides not matched to a gene: 5. The CDR3, as DNA: TGCGCCAGCAGCTTGGATGGGACTAGCGTGGGCACAGATACGCAGTATTTT. It specifies CASSLDGTSVGTDTQYF.

This rearrangement joins TRBV5-6 to TRBJ2-2, with 10 bases identical to TRBD1. The CDR3 has 15 residues. The germline CDR1 and CDR2 sequences are SGHDT and YYEEEE. J gave up 5 bases and V 4 bases, and 5 bases lay outside the gene matches. CDR3 in amino acids: CASSQRTGGTGELFF. The CDR3 DNA is TGTGCCAGCAGCCAACGGACAGGGGGGACCGGGGAGCTGTTTTTT. The whole variable domain, remainder taken from reference TRBV5-6 and TRBJ2-2, is DAGVTQSPTHLIKTRGQQVTLRCSPKSGHDTVSWYQQALGQGPQFIFQYYEEEERQRGNFPDRFSGHQFPNYSSELNVNALLLGDSALYLCASSQRTGGTGELFFGEGSRLTVL.

The V call is TRBV10-3, the J call TRBJ2-1, with 7 bases matching TRBD2. The CDR3 totals 13 residues. Per germline, CDR1 ENHRY and CDR2 SYGVKD. Germline trimming cut 7 bases from V and 5 bases from J; bases unmatched to any gene: 5. The CDR3 region has the DNA TGTGCCATCATGGCTAGCGGAAACAATGAGCAGTTCTTC. Translation gives CAIMASGNNEQFF.